These T cell receptor beta chains were read from a single sample in a study of T cells in Graves' hyperthyroidism and ophthalmopathy. TCRdb recomputed calls from the multiplex PCR reads with MiXCR, one row per CDR3 protein. The data hold some 760,000 distinct CDR3 sequences, with 12% to 15% observed a single time. The sample consisted of blood. The receptor set was obtained from a woman aged 18-29 years with Graves' hyperthyroidism. CDR3s include the opening cysteine and the closing phenylalanine or tryptophan. A D gene is named only where the DNA matches it firmly. Some rows mark clone size as missing; the rest say once, few, many or name a class of expanded clone.

>TRBJ2-7|TRBV19|.|once
TGTGCCACCGGGGTTGGAGCCCCGGGGGTCCACGAGCAGTACTTC
CATGVGAPGVHEQYF
>TRBJ2-7|TRBV7-2|TRBD2|many
TGTGCCAGCAGCTTAACAGCGGGAGCGTACGAGCAGTACTTC
CASSLTAGAYEQYF
>TRBJ2-7|TRBV19|TRBD2|.
TGTGCCAGTAGTATTGCCCTCGGCGGGAGGGAGCCCTACGAGCAGTACTTC
CASSIALGGREPYEQYF
>TRBJ1-5|TRBV19|.|once
TGTGCCAGTCAAAAAGGAGGGTATAGCAATCAGCCCCAGCATTTT
CASQKGGYSNQPQHF
>TRBJ2-3|TRBV2|TRBD2|few
TGTGCCACCCGCCAGGAGCGGGGCTACACAGATACGCAGTATTTT
CATRQERGYTDTQYF
>TRBJ1-1|TRBV9|.|few
TGTGCCAGCAGCACCACAGGGTCGAACACTGAAGCTTTCTTT
CASSTTGSNTEAFF
>TRBJ2-3|TRBV20-1|.|many
TGCAGTGCTAGTCGGCGCGGGACGGGCACAGATACGCAGTATTTT
CSASRRGTGTDTQYF
>TRBJ1-2|TRBV6-1|TRBD1|few
TGTGCCAGCAGCCCGATGGGACAGCTGGGGCGCTACACCTTC
CASSPMGQLGRYTF
>TRBJ2-1|TRBV12-3/TRBV12-4|.|many
TGTGCCAGCAGGGACGGGAACAATGAGCAGTTCTTC
CASRDGNNEQFF
>TRBJ2-1|TRBV19|.|.
TGTGCCAGTAGTATAGAGTCCTGGGACCTCAGGAGGAATGAGCAGCTCTTC
CASSIESWDLRRNEQLF
>TRBJ1-4|TRBV6-1|TRBD1|few
TGTGCCAGCAAACCGGGACAGCATAATGAAAAACTGTTTTTT
CASKPGQHNEKLFF
>TRBJ1-3|TRBV13|.|many
TGTGCCAGCAGCTACGACCGGGCCATGGGTGGAAACACCATATATTTT
CASSYDRAMGGNTIYF
>TRBJ1-2|TRBV29-1|.|.
TGCAGCGTCCACATCGGGGGAAACTATGGCTACACCTTC
CSVHIGGNYGYTF
>TRBJ2-7|TRBV20-1|.|many
TGCAGTGCTAGAGCTACGGGGCGCGTGACCTACGAGCAGTACTTC
CSARATGRVTYEQYF
>TRBJ2-7|TRBV13|TRBD2|.
TGTGCCAGCAGCCCCACACGTAGCGGGCCCGAGCAGTACTTC
CASSPTRSGPEQYF
>TRBJ1-2|TRBV20-1|.|.
TGCAGTGCTACCAACAGGGTGAGGGGGTATGGCTACACCTTC
CSATNRVRGYGYTF
>TRBJ2-5|TRBV11-2|TRBD1|many
TGTGCCAGCAGCTCCGGTGGGACAGGGGTTTGGGAGACCCAGTACTTC
CASSSGGTGVWETQYF
>TRBJ2-2|TRBV7-2|TRBD2|.
TGTGCCAGCAGTGAGTGGGGCGGGAGGGCCTCCGGGGAGCTGTTTTTT
CASSEWGGRASGELFF
>TRBJ2-1|TRBV4-1|.|.
TGCGCCAGCAGCCTCGGAAAGGGGGGCTTATCCAATGAGCAGTTCTTC
CASSLGKGGLSNEQFF
>TRBJ1-2|TRBV2|.|many
TGTGCCAGCGCCGGGGTGCATGGCTACACCTTC
CASAGVHGYTF
>TRBJ2-1|TRBV3-1|.|.
TGTGCCAGCAGCCTCCACGGGGCACAAGAGACCCAGTTCTTC
CASSLHGAQETQFF
>TRBJ2-2|TRBV4-3|TRBD1|many
TGCGCCAGCAGCCAGATGGACAGGGGGCTCACCGGGGAGCTGTTTTTT
CASSQMDRGLTGELFF
>TRBJ2-5|TRBV28|.|many
TGTGCCAGCAGTTTCAGCCCACAGACCCAGTACTTC
CASSFSPQTQYF
>TRBJ1-2|TRBV7-9|TRBD1|few
TGTGCCAGCAGCAGAGGACAGGTTGAACGGGGCTACACCTTC
CASSRGQVERGYTF
>TRBJ2-7|TRBV6-5|.|.
TGTGCCAGCAGTTACTCGAAGATTTCTATCTGGCCGTTTAACGAGCAGTACTTC
CASSYSKISIWPFNEQYF
>TRBJ2-7|TRBV28|TRBD2|.
TGTGCCAGCGCTCAAGCGGGAAGGCCCTCCTACGAGCAGTACTTC
CASAQAGRPSYEQYF
>TRBJ2-1|TRBV6-5|TRBD2|few
TGTGCCAGCAGTTACTCGACGGGGGGGAGCAATGAGCAGTTCTTC
CASSYSTGGSNEQFF
>TRBJ2-5|TRBV5-6|TRBD2|many
TGTGCCAGCAGCCCCGGACTAGCGGGAGCTCGATGGGAGACCCAGTACTTC
CASSPGLAGARWETQYF
>TRBJ2-3|TRBV18|.|many
TGTGCCAGCTCATTACAAGCTAGCACAGATACGCAGTATTTT
CASSLQASTDTQYF
>TRBJ2-5|TRBV28|TRBD2|many
TGTGCCAGCAGTTCCGCAGCCCTAGCGGGAGGGATGGAGACCCAGTACTTC
CASSSAALAGGMETQYF
>TRBJ2-1|TRBV12-5|.|few
TGTGCTAGTGGCCTCGGAGGCCTCTACAATGAGCAGTTCTTC
CASGLGGLYNEQFF
>TRBJ2-1|TRBV4-3|TRBD1|many
TGCGCCAGCAGCCCGCACAGGGGACGCCAGACACCCAATGAGCAGTTCTTC
CASSPHRGRQTPNEQFF
>TRBJ1-4|TRBV2|.|many
TGTGCCAGCAGTGAAGCGCTTCAGGATGCAACTAATGAAAAACTGTTTTTT
CASSEALQDATNEKLFF